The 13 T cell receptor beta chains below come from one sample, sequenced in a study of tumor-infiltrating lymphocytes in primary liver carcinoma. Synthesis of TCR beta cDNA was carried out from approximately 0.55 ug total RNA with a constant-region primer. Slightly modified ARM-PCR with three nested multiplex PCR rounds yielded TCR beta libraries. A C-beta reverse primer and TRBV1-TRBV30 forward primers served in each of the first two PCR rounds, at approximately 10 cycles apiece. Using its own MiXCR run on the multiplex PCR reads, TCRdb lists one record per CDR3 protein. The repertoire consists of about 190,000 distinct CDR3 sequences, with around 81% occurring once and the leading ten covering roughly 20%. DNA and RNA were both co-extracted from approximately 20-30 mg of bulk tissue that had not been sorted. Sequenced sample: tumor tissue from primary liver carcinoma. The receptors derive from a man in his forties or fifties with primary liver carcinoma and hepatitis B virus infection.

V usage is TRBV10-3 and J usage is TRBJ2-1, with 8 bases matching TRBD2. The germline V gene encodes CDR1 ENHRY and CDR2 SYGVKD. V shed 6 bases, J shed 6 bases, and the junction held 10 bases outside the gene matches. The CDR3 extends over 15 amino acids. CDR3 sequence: CAIRAGSSGANEQFF. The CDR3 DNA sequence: TGTGCCATCAGAGCCGGGAGTAGCGGGGCCAATGAGCAGTTCTTC.

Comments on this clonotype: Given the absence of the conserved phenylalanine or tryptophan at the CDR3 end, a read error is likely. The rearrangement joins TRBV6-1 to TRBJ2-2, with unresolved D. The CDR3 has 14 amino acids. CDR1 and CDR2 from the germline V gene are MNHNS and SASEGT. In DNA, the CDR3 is TGTGCCAGCAGTGAATCAGTGAACACTGGGGAGCTGTTTCTT. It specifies CASSESVNTGELFL.

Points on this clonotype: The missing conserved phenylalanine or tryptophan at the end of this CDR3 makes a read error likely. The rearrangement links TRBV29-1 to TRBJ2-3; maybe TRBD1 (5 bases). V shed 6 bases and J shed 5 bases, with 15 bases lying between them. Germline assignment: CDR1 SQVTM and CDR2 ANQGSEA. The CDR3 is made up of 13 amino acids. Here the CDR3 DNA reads TGCAGCGTCCGGAAGTGGGGCGGAGATACGCAGTATATT. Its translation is CSVRKWGGDTQYI.

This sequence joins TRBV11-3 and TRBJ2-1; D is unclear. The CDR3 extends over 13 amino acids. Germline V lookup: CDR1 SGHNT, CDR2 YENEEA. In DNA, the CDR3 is TGTGCTAACAGCTTAGATAGAGGTAATGAGCAGTTCTTC. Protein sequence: CANSLDRGNEQFF.

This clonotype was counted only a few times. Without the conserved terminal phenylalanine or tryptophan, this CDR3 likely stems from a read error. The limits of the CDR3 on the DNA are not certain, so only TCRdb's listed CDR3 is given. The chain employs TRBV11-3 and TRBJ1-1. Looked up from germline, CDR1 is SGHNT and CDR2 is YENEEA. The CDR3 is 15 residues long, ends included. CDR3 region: CASSPGSGWGTETFY.

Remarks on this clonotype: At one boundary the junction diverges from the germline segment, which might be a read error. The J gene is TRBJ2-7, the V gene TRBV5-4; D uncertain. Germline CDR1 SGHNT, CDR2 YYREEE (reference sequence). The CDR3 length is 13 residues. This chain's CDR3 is CASSFPSPGEHYF. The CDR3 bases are TGTGCTAGCAGCTTCCCCTCACCAGGAGAGCACTACTTC.

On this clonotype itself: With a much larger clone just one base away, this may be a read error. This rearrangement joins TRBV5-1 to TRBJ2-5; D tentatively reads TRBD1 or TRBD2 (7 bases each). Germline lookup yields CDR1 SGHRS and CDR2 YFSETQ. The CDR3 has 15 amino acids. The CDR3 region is CACSLLARGGETQYF. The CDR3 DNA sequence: TGCGCCTGCAGCTTGTTAGCCAGGGGGGGAGAGACCCAGTACTTC.

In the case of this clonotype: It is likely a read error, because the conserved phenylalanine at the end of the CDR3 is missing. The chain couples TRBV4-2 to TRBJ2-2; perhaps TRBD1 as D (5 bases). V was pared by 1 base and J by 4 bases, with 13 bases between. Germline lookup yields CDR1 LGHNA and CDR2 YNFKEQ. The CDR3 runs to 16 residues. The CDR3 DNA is TGTGCCAGCAGCCAAGCCGGGCAGGGCGCCACCGGGGAGCTGTTTTGT. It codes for CASSQAGQGATGELFC.

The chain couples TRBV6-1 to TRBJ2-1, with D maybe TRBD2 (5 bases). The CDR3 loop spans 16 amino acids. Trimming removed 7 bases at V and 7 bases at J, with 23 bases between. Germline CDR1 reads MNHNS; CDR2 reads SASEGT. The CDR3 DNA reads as TGTGCCAGCACCCCTTATCTTATCGGAGGTTATAATGAGCAGTTCTTC. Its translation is CASTPYLIGGYNEQFF.

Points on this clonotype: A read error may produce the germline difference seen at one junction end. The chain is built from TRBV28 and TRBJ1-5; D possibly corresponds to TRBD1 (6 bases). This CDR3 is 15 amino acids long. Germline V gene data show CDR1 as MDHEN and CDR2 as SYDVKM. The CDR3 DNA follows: TGTGCCAGCAGATCCCCTCAGGGGCTTCATCAGCTCCAGCATTTT. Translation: CASRSPQGLHQLQHF. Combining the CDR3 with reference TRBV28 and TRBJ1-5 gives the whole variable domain DVKVTQSSRYLVKRTGEKVFLECVQDMDHENMFWYRQDPGLGLRLIYFSYDVKMKEKGDIPEGYSVSREKKERFSLILESASTNQTSMYLCASRSPQGLHQLQHFGDGTRLSIL.

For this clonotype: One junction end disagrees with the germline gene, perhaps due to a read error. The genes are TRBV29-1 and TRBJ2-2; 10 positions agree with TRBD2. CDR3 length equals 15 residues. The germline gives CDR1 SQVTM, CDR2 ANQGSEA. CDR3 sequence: CDVGTSAANIGELFF. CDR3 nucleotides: TGCGACGTTGGGACTAGCGCGGCGAACATCGGGGAGCTGTTTTTT.

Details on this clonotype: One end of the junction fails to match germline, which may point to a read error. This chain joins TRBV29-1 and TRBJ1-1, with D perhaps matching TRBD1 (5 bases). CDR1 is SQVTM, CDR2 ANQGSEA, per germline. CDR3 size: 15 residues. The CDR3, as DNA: TGTAGCGTTGAAGGAGGGGAGACAGTGAACACTGAAGCTTTCTTT. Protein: CSVEGGETVNTEAFF.

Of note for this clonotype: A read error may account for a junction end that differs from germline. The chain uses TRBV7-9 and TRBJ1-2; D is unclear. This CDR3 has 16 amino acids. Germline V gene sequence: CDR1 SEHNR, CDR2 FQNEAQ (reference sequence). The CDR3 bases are TGTGCCAGCAGCTTACCCCCGACCGGGCAAGAGGTTGGCAACACCTTC. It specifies CASSLPPTGQEVGNTF.